A single sample is the source of the 18 T cell receptor beta chains below, sequenced in a study of OX40 agonist ivuxolimab in advanced cancers. Using immunoSEQ multiplex PCR, the repertoire was profiled, and TCRdb retains in-frame clones only, with some absent. This sample has tens of thousands of clones; roughly 90% occur once, and the top ten carry approximately 9.1%. The input for sequencing was CD4+ or CD8+ T cells sorted from blood, taken in a trial of the OX40 agonist ivuxolimab. Every receptor here comes from an adult with an advanced solid tumor such as melanoma, head and neck, liver or kidney cancer.

The chain recombines TRBV14 with TRBJ1-2; D uncertain. The V end was cut by 5 bases, the J end by 1 base, with 11 bases between. CDR1 SGHDN and CDR2 FVKESK come from the germline V gene. This CDR3 region has 14 residues. The chain's CDR3 is CASSGAGVNYGYTF. The CDR3 DNA is TGTGCCAGCAGCGGCGCCGGAGTTAACTATGGCTACACCTTC.

This chain links TRBV19 with TRBJ2-1; 14 nucleotides align to TRBD2. This CDR3 has 15 amino acids. With V trimmed by 6 bases and J by 5 bases, 3 bases remained unmatched. Looked up from germline, CDR1 is LNHDA and CDR2 is SQIVND (reference sequence). The CDR3: CASSLGLAGDNEQFF. The CDR3 nucleotides are TGTGCCAGTAGCTTGGGACTAGCGGGGGACAATGAGCAGTTCTTC. Using reference TRBV19 and TRBJ2-1 for the parts outside the CDR3, the full variable domain is DGGITQSPKYLFRKEGQNVTLSCEQNLNHDAMYWYRQDPGQGLRLIYYSQIVNDFQKGDIAEGYSVSREKKESFPLTVTSAQKNPTAFYLCASSLGLAGDNEQFFGPGTRLTVL.

The chain joins TRBV2 to TRBJ2-5; no reliable D call. Trimming cost V 7 bases and J 5 bases, with 11 bases left between them. The CDR3 runs to 12 residues. Germline V lookup: CDR1 SNHLY, CDR2 FYNNEI. The CDR3, as DNA: TGTGCCAGCATCAGATATCGGGAGACCCAGTACTTC. Amino acid sequence: CASIRYRETQYF. Full variable domain (remainder filled in from reference TRBV2 and TRBJ2-5): EPEVTQTPSHQVTQMGQEVILRCVPISNHLYFYWYRQILGQKVEFLVSFYNNEISEKSEIFDDQFSVERPDGSNFTLKIRSTKLEDSAMYFCASIRYRETQYFGPGTRLLVL.

J is TRBJ2-3 and V is TRBV4-1; 7 bases are a match to TRBD2. The CDR3 totals 16 residues. The ends lost 0 bases at V and 3 bases at J; junction bases unmatched: 6. The germline V gene encodes CDR1 MGHRA and CDR2 YSYEKL. DNA of the CDR3: TGCGCCAGCAGCCAAGAAAGGGGCGGGAGAACAGATACGCAGTATTTT. Its protein product is CASSQERGGRTDTQYF.

The V call is TRBV29-1, the J call TRBJ2-6; 8 bases line up with TRBD1. Germline V lookup: CDR1 SQVTM, CDR2 ANQGSEA. This CDR3 is built from 19 residues. The V segment lost 3 bases and the J segment 4 bases; nucleotides outside the gene matches: 17. The CDR3 DNA is TGCAGCGTTGAGGTACTTAGTGGACAGGGCAGGTACGGGGCCAACGTCCTGACTTTC. As protein: CSVEVLSGQGRYGANVLTF.

The J gene is TRBJ2-3, the V gene TRBV7-2, with TRBD2 as a possible D gene (6 bases). The germline CDR1 and CDR2 sequences are SGHTA and FQGNSA. There are 13 residues in the CDR3. With 5 bases removed from V and 6 bases from J, the gap between germline ends came to 12 bases. The CDR3 protein is CASSPQAGDTQYF. CDR3 nucleotides: TGTGCCAGCAGCCCTCAAGCGGGCGATACGCAGTATTTT.

The chain is built from TRBV10-1 and TRBJ2-1; the match to TRBD1 covers 7 bases. The V segment lost 8 bases and the J segment 7 bases; nucleotides outside the gene matches: 11. Germline V gene data show CDR1 as WNHNN and CDR2 as SYGVQD (reference sequence). The CDR3 is 14 residues long. The CDR3 DNA reads as TGCGCCAGCTCCGACAGGGATCCTTGGAATGAGCAGTTCTTC. Translation: CASSDRDPWNEQFF.

The V and J genes are TRBV19 and TRBJ1-1; no clear D. The V gene lost 8 bases and the J gene lost 1 base, with 23 bases spanning the gap. Germline CDR1 LNHDA, CDR2 SQIVND (reference sequence). CDR3 length: 17 amino acids. The CDR3, as DNA: TGTGCCAGTTCTCCCCAGCGGCTGGCTTTCGGGAACACTGAAGCTTTCTTT. Amino acids: CASSPQRLAFGNTEAFF. The whole variable domain, remainder taken from reference TRBV19 and TRBJ1-1, is DGGITQSPKYLFRKEGQNVTLSCEQNLNHDAMYWYRQDPGQGLRLIYYSQIVNDFQKGDIAEGYSVSREKKESFPLTVTSAQKNPTAFYLCASSPQRLAFGNTEAFFGQGTRLTVV.

The chain uses TRBV11-2 and TRBJ1-2; the match to TRBD1 covers 7 bases. V trimming: 3 bases; J trimming: 2 bases; junction bases outside the gene matches: 6. Germline CDR1 reads SGHAT; CDR2 reads FQNNGV. This CDR3 is 15 amino acids long. The CDR3: CASSFNRGLNYGYTF. DNA of the CDR3: TGTGCCAGCAGCTTTAACAGGGGCCTCAACTATGGCTACACCTTC.

The genes are TRBV18 and TRBJ1-4; 9 positions agree with TRBD1. Germline V lookup: CDR1 KGHSH, CDR2 LQKENI. The J segment lost 0 bases and the V segment lost 8 bases, leaving 7 bases of the junction unmatched. The CDR3 totals 16 residues. CDR3 amino acids: CASRTGDPSTNEKLFF. The CDR3 nucleotides read TGTGCCAGCCGGACAGGGGACCCATCAACTAATGAAAAACTGTTTTTT. Full variable domain (missing parts from reference TRBV18 and TRBJ1-4): NAGVMQNPRHLVRRRGQEARLRCSPMKGHSHVYWYRQLPEEGLKFMVYLQKENIIDESGMPKERFSAEFPKEGPSILRIQQVVRGDSAAYFCASRTGDPSTNEKLFFGSGTQLSVL.

The chain joins TRBV7-2 to TRBJ2-5; 10 nucleotides agree with TRBD1. Per the germline V gene, CDR1 is SGHTA and CDR2 is FQGNSA. This CDR3 is built from 14 residues. The V and J ends lost 1 base and 5 bases, in that order; junction bases with no gene match: 1. CDR3 bases: TGTGCCAGCAGCTTAGGGACAGGGGGGGAGACCCAGTACTTC. This sequence encodes CASSLGTGGETQYF.

The genes are TRBV28 and TRBJ1-4; D is unclear. Looked up from germline, CDR1 is MDHEN and CDR2 is SYDVKM. The ends were cut back, 4 bases at V and 0 bases at J, with 15 bases in the middle. The CDR3 covers 17 residues. The CDR3 DNA reads as TGTGCCAGCAGTTCCTTGGGTGAGGGTGCAACTAATGAAAAACTGTTTTTT. It encodes CASSSLGEGATNEKLFF.

This chain connects TRBV5-5 to TRBJ2-7, with TRBD2 matching over 10 bases. After removal of 4 bases from V and 4 bases from J, the junction contained 11 bases not matched to a gene. CDR1 SGHKS and CDR2 YYEKEE come from the germline V gene (reference sequence). The CDR3 sequence is 16 residues long. The CDR3 nucleotides read TGTGCCAGCAGCCCGACAGGGGTAGCGGGAGGTTACGAGCAGTACTTC. Encoded protein: CASSPTGVAGGYEQYF.

This clone showed up just once. The V call is TRBV6-1, the J call TRBJ1-2; tentative D call: TRBD1 (6 bases). This CDR3 comprises 14 residues. CDR1 is MNHNS, CDR2 SASEGT, per germline. V dropped 7 bases and J dropped 5 bases, with 17 bases sitting between them. The CDR3 spells CASKVTGVFYGYTF. CDR3 nucleotides: TGTGCCAGCAAAGTGACAGGCGTCTTTTATGGCTACACCTTC.

This clone appeared once. The chain links TRBV5-1 to TRBJ2-5; 7 bases are a match to TRBD1. The V gene end was trimmed by 4 bases and the J gene end by 7 bases; junction bases not matched to a gene: 10. Germline V gene sequence: CDR1 SGHRS, CDR2 YFSETQ. CDR3 length equals 14 residues. For the CDR3, the DNA is TGCGCCAGCAGCCGGGACAGTCTTTTTGGGACCCAGTACTTC. This translates into CASSRDSLFGTQYF. Complete variable domain (other parts from reference TRBV5-1 and TRBJ2-5): KAGVTQTPRYLIKTRGQQVTLSCSPISGHRSVSWYQQTPGQGLQFLFEYFSETQRNKGNFPGRFSGRQFSNSRSEMNVSTLELGDSALYLCASSRDSLFGTQYFGPGTRLLVL.

The chain uses TRBV21-1 and TRBJ2-7. TRBV21-1 is a documented pseudogene. CDR3 length: 15 amino acids. Here the CDR3 reads CASSTRTQNSYEQYF. The CDR3 DNA follows: TGTGCCAGCAGCACCCGAACCCAAAATTCCTACGAGCAGTACTTC.

This chain's CDR3 is CSVEKSGGEETQYF. CDR3 nucleotides: TGCAGCGTTGAAAAGAGCGGGGGAGAAGAGACCCAGTACTTC. The chain recombines TRBV29-1 with TRBJ2-5, with 8 bases fitting TRBD2. J was trimmed by 3 bases and V by 2 bases; bases with no gene match: 5. The CDR3 totals 14 residues. The germline CDR1 and CDR2 sequences are SQVTM and ANQGSEA.

This clone turned up a few times. J is TRBJ2-3 and V is TRBV2; D gene unclear. The V end was cut by 5 bases, the J end by 7 bases, with 4 bases between. The CDR3 totals 10 residues. Germline CDR1 SNHLY, CDR2 FYNNEI. The CDR3 bases are TGTGCCAGCAGTTCATATACGCAGTATTTT. Translated, it gives CASSSYTQYF.